These 27 T cell receptor beta chains share one sample of origin, sequenced in a study of blood T cell dynamics during melanoma immunotherapy (TCRdb year 2020). Libraries were prepared through the immunoSEQ multiplex PCR assay. Imported from immuneACCESS, the table was reduced by TCRdb to in-frame sequences with V and J called. These copies leave out some clones; in studies compared against another copy, an unresolved V gene accounts for under half, and the cause of the remainder is not known. This sample gives roughly 6,800 clones in total; over 65% of them show up just once. About 14% of the sample is in the top ten clones. The time point label on this specimen signifies: week 3, after first cycle of checkpoint inhibitor. Here the sequenced sample was blood, taken from a patient treated with checkpoint blockade. The receptors were sampled from a human donor with melanoma.

The chain uses TRBV2 and TRBJ2-7; D may be TRBD2 (5 bases). From germline, CDR1 is SNHLY and CDR2 FYNNEI. The CDR3 runs 13 residues. Trimming removed 3 bases at V and 2 bases at J, with 8 bases between. The CDR3: CASSDREAYEQYF. CDR3 DNA: TGTGCCAGCAGTGACCGGGAAGCCTACGAGCAGTACTTC.

The chain joins TRBV27 to TRBJ2-1; unclear D gene. Trimming took off 3 bases at V and 7 bases at J, with 10 bases between the two ends. Looked up from germline, CDR1 is MNHEY and CDR2 is SMNVEV (reference sequence). CDR3 size: 13 residues. Here the CDR3 reads CASSLYLGNEQFF. In DNA, the CDR3 is TGTGCCAGCAGTTTGTACTTGGGGAATGAGCAGTTCTTC.

V and J are TRBV28 and TRBJ2-5, with TRBD2 matching over 9 bases. V shed 4 bases and J 4 bases; nucleotides not matched to a gene: 7. The V gene's germline CDR1 is MDHEN and CDR2 SYDVKM. This CDR3 region has 15 residues. The CDR3 sequence: CASSYPTSGLETQYF. The DNA for the CDR3 is TGTGCCAGCAGTTACCCGACTAGCGGCTTAGAGACCCAGTACTTC.

This chain connects TRBV27 to TRBJ1-1; the D gene is possibly TRBD1 (6 bases). CDR1 and CDR2 (germline): MNHEY, SMNVEV (reference sequence). Deletions cut 7 bases from V and 7 bases from J, with 13 bases between. CDR3 length equals 12 residues. CDR3 region: CASTGVRGEAFF. The CDR3 nucleotides are TGTGCCAGCACGGGGGTCAGGGGTGAAGCTTTCTTT.

This chain links TRBV27 with TRBJ2-1; D not certain. This CDR3 region has 14 residues. V lost 8 bases and J lost 5, with 16 bases in between. CDR1 is MNHEY, CDR2 SMNVEV, per germline (reference sequence). The CDR3 DNA reads TGTGCCAGCTCATTCTTGCTGGGTAACAATGAGCAGTTCTTC. This encodes CASSFLLGNNEQFF.

This chain's CDR3 is CASSLPAADNEQFF. CDR3 coding DNA: TGTGCCAGCAGCTTACCAGCGGCCGACAATGAGCAGTTCTTC. This chain connects TRBV4-2 to TRBJ2-1; possible D gene TRBD2, 5 bases. The CDR3 totals 14 residues. Trimming cost V 5 bases and J 5 bases, with 13 bases left between them. CDR1 is LGHNA and CDR2 is YNFKEQ in the germline V gene.

The rearrangement joins TRBV12-5 to TRBJ2-1, with D uncertain. Germline-derived CDR1 and CDR2 are LGHNT and FRNRAP. V dropped 5 bases and J dropped 10 bases, with 9 bases sitting between them. The CDR3 runs to 11 residues. In DNA, the CDR3 is TGTGCTAGTGGTGAGGTGGGGGAGCAGTTCTTC. It yields the protein CASGEVGEQFF. The whole variable domain, filled in from reference TRBV12-5 and TRBJ2-1, reads DARVTQTPRHKVTEMGQEVTMRCQPILGHNTVFWYRQTMMQGLELLAYFRNRAPLDDSGMPKDRFSAEMPDATLATLKIQPSEPRDSAVYFCASGEVGEQFFGPGTRLTVL.

This rearrangement joins TRBV6-5 to TRBJ2-7; 12 bases are shared with TRBD1. Germline lookup yields CDR1 MNHEY and CDR2 SVGAGI. The CDR3 totals 15 residues. V lost 6 bases to trimming and J lost 4 bases; unmatched junction nucleotides: 7. The CDR3: CASRRPGQGAYEQYF. CDR3 bases: TGTGCCAGCAGACGACCGGGACAGGGGGCGTACGAGCAGTACTTC.

This clone was seen more than once but under ten times. CDR3 nucleotides: TGTGCCAGCAGTGGTAGCCAGTGGGTCGCTTTCTTT. Amino acid sequence: CASSGSQWVAFF. J is TRBJ1-1 and V is TRBV28; D ambiguous. Trimming removed 5 bases at V and 11 bases at J, with 15 bases between. CDR1 and CDR2 from the germline V gene are MDHEN and SYDVKM. CDR3 length equals 12 residues.

V is TRBV27 and J is TRBJ2-3, with TRBD2 identical over 7 bases. The CDR3 sequence is 16 residues long. Germline values: CDR1 MNHEY, CDR2 SMNVEV (reference sequence). Trimming at V came to 2 bases and at J to 0 bases, leaving 5 bases not matched to a gene. As DNA, the CDR3 is TGTGCCAGCAGTTTAGATGTGGGGGGGAGCACAGATACGCAGTATTTT. Residues: CASSLDVGGSTDTQYF.

Only a few counts were recorded for this clone. V gene TRBV27 combines with J gene TRBJ1-2; D is unclear. V gave up 5 bases and J gave up 3 bases, with 10 bases separating them. Germline CDR1 reads MNHEY; CDR2 reads SMNVEV (reference sequence). The CDR3 consists of 13 residues. The CDR3 spells CASSRQKDYGYTF. The CDR3 DNA reads TGTGCCAGCAGTCGCCAAAAGGACTATGGCTACACCTTC.

The J gene is TRBJ2-2, the V gene TRBV6-5; D is undetermined. From germline, CDR1 is MNHEY and CDR2 SVGAGI. Trimming left V 6 bases short and J 2 bases short, with 7 bases between. The CDR3 is 13 amino acids. The CDR3 DNA sequence: TGTGCCAGCAGCACCACAAACACCGGGGAGCTGTTTTTT. The encoded protein is CASSTTNTGELFF.

This sequence joins TRBV6-1 and TRBJ1-5, with no clear D. V lost 6 bases and J 1 base, leaving 10 bases between the germline ends. From germline, CDR1 is MNHNS and CDR2 SASEGT. The CDR3 is 14 amino acids. The CDR3 loop reads CASSAFGSNQPQHF. The DNA of the CDR3 is TGTGCCAGCAGCGCTTTCGGGAGCAATCAGCCCCAGCATTTT.

The rearrangement uses TRBV11-3 and TRBJ1-2; tentatively, D is TRBD1 (5 bases). There are 15 residues in the CDR3. The germline V and J ends were trimmed by 5 bases and 2 bases, with 15 bases remaining between them. Per the germline V gene, CDR1 is SGHNT and CDR2 is YENEEA. Here the CDR3 reads CASSLGTGANYGYTF. CDR3 nucleotide sequence: TGTGCCAGCAGCCTAGGGACTGGGGCCAACTATGGCTACACCTTC.

This chain connects TRBV5-1 to TRBJ2-5, with 7 positions matching TRBD2. The CDR3 is made up of 16 amino acids. The germline gives CDR1 SGHRS, CDR2 YFSETQ. V lost 2 bases and J lost 5; bases outside the gene matches: 12. CDR3 sequence (DNA): TGCGCCAGCAGCTTAATGGCCACCGGGGGAGGGGAGACCCAGTACTTC. Protein product: CASSLMATGGGETQYF.

The chain couples TRBV5-1 to TRBJ1-1; possibly TRBD1 for D (5 bases). Germline values: CDR1 SGHRS, CDR2 YFSETQ. This CDR3 spans 14 amino acids. Trimming pared 6 bases from V and 5 bases from J, leaving 17 bases between. CDR3 protein: CASTHSGWGTEAFF. CDR3 in DNA: TGCGCCAGCACCCATTCGGGGTGGGGGACTGAAGCTTTCTTT.

J is TRBJ1-5 and V is TRBV19; D unresolved. Per the germline V gene, CDR1 is LNHDA and CDR2 is SQIVND (reference sequence). V was trimmed by 5 bases and J by 3 bases, leaving 8 bases between them. This CDR3 is 13 amino acids long. The CDR3 DNA sequence: TGTGCCAGTAGTGCTTACATCAATCAGCCCCAGCATTTT. This sequence encodes CASSAYINQPQHF. The complete variable domain, with remaining parts taken from reference TRBV19 and TRBJ1-5, reads DGGITQSPKYLFRKEGQNVTLSCEQNLNHDAMYWYRQDPGQGLRLIYYSQIVNDFQKGDIAEGYSVSREKKESFPLTVTSAQKNPTAFYLCASSAYINQPQHFGDGTRLSIL.

The chain links TRBV11-3 to TRBJ2-2; the match to TRBD1 covers 8 bases. This CDR3 region has 18 residues. CDR1 and CDR2 from the germline V gene are SGHNT and YENEEA. V lost 5 bases to trimming and J lost 2 bases; unmatched junction nucleotides: 13. CDR3 in DNA: TGTGCCAGCAGCGGACAGGGTCCTCATAAAAAAAACACCGGGGAGCTGTTTTTT. It codes for CASSGQGPHKKNTGELFF.

The chain links TRBV5-1 to TRBJ2-2; D call uncertain. This CDR3 is 16 amino acids long. V lost 4 bases and J lost 1, with 14 bases in between. Germline V CDR1 and CDR2: SGHRS, YFSETQ. CDR3 region: CASSRTPRQNTGELFF. CDR3 DNA sequence: TGCGCCAGCAGCCGGACCCCGAGACAGAACACCGGGGAGCTGTTTTTT.

This clone was seen a single time. The genes are TRBV5-6 and TRBJ1-2; 9 bases agree with TRBD1. Trimming at V came to 4 bases and at J to 4 bases, leaving 5 bases not matched to a gene. Germline lookup yields CDR1 SGHDT and CDR2 YYEEEE. The CDR3 is 14 residues long. CDR3 in amino acids: CASSGTGGGYGYTF. CDR3 DNA sequence: TGTGCCAGCAGCGGAACAGGGGGCGGCTATGGCTACACCTTC. Filled out from reference TRBV5-6 and TRBJ1-2, the complete variable domain reads DAGVTQSPTHLIKTRGQQVTLRCSPKSGHDTVSWYQQALGQGPQFIFQYYEEEERQRGNFPDRFSGHQFPNYSSELNVNALLLGDSALYLCASSGTGGGYGYTFGSGTRLTVV.

The CDR3 DNA reads as TGTGCCAGCAGTTATCGGACAGGGACCTACGAGCAGTACTTC. This sequence encodes CASSYRTGTYEQYF. The chain has TRBV6-5 and TRBJ2-7; 8 bases fit TRBD1. This CDR3 is built from 14 residues. CDR1 is MNHEY, CDR2 SVGAGI, per germline. Losses at the gene ends were 3 bases for V and 2 bases for J; bases not matched to a gene: 3.

The chain combines TRBV7-9 with TRBJ2-5; 7 bases agree with TRBD1. This CDR3 spans 18 amino acids. Germline-derived CDR1 and CDR2 are SEHNR and FQNEAQ (reference sequence). The trim removed 4 bases at V and 5 bases at J, leaving 19 bases unmatched. CDR3: CASSSATGTAHSVETQYF. Here the CDR3 DNA reads TGTGCCAGCAGCTCAGCCACCGGGACAGCTCACTCCGTGGAGACCCAGTACTTC.

This sequence joins TRBV15 and TRBJ1-2, with D uncertain. Germline V gene data show CDR1 as LNHNV and CDR2 as YYDKDF (reference sequence). This CDR3 region has 13 residues. V shed 0 bases and J shed 2 bases, with 4 bases lying between them. CDR3 residues: CATSRDPNYGYTF. The DNA of the CDR3 is TGTGCCACCAGCAGAGACCCGAACTATGGCTACACCTTC.

The rearrangement links TRBV5-1 to TRBJ1-6, with TRBD1 matching over 7 bases. V shed 5 bases, J shed 8 bases, and the junction held 10 bases outside the gene matches. The CDR3 consists of 15 residues. CDR1 and CDR2 from the germline V gene are SGHRS and YFSETQ. The CDR3 loop reads CASRDRDRPYSPLHF. The CDR3 DNA reads as TGCGCCAGCAGAGACCGGGACAGACCTTATTCACCCCTCCACTTT.

This clone was detected a few times. The chain is built from TRBV5-1 and TRBJ1-5, with 8 bases aligning to TRBD1. This CDR3 has 15 residues. Germline assignment: CDR1 SGHRS and CDR2 YFSETQ. J was trimmed by 3 bases and V by 0 bases; bases with no gene match: 2. CDR3 in amino acids: CASSLGDRNNQPQHF. The CDR3 nucleotides read TGCGCCAGCAGCTTGGGGGACAGGAACAATCAGCCCCAGCATTTT.

This clone was counted once. This chain uses TRBV25-1 with TRBJ1-2; D is uncertain. The CDR3 loop spans 15 amino acids. Per germline, CDR1 MGHDK and CDR2 SYGVNS. The V end lost 3 bases, the J end lost 0 bases, and 11 bases lay between the germline ends. DNA of the CDR3: TGTGCCAGCAGTGACCTGTCTGTCCCTAACTATGGCTACACCTTC. Its translation is CASSDLSVPNYGYTF.

The chain recombines TRBV11-1 with TRBJ2-7, with D hard to call. The V and J ends lost 0 bases and 7 bases respectively, with 16 bases between them. Germline V CDR1 and CDR2: SGHAT, FQDESV (reference sequence). This CDR3 has 15 amino acids. CDR3 bases: TGTGCCAGCAGCTTAGCGACCACTTTAGTAGGTGAGCAGTACTTC. Its translation is CASSLATTLVGEQYF.